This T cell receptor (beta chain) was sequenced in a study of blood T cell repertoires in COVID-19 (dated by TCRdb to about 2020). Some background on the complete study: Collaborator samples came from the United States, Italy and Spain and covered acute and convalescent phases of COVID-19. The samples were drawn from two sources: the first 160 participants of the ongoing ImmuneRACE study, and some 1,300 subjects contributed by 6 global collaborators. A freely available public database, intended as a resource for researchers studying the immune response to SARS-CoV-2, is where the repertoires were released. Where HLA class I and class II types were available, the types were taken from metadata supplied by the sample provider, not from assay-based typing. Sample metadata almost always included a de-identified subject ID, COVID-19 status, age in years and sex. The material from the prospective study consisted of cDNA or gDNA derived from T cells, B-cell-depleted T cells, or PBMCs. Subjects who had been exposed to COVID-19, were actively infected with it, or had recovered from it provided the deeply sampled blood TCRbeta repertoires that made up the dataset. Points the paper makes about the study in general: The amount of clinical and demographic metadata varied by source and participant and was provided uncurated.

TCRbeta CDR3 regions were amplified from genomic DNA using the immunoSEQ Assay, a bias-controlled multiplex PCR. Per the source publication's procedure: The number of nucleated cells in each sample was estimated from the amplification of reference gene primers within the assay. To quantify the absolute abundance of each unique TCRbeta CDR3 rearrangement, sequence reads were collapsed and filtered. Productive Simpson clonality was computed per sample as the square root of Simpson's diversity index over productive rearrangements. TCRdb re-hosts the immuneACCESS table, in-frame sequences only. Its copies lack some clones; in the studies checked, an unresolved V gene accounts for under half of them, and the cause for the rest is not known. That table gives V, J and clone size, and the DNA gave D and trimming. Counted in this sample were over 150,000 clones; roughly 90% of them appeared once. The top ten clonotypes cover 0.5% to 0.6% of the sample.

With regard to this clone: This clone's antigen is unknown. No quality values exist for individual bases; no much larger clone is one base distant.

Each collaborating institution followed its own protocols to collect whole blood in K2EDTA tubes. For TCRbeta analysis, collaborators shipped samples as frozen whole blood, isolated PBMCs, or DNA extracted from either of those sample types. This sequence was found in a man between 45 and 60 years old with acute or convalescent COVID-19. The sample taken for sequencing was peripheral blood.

Read as DNA, the sequence is TGTGCCTGGAAGGGGACAGGGGCTAGTTCGGAGACCCAGTACTTC. Its amino acids are CAWKGTGASSETQYF. Rearrangement joined TRBV30 to TRBJ2-5; TRBD1 fits 10 bases in the junction. V is cut back by 4 bases and J by 5 bases, with 10 bases in the junction unmatched. CDR1 GTSNPN and CDR2 SVGIG were looked up in the germline V gene (reference sequence). Inclusive of the bounding cysteine and phenylalanine, the CDR3 is 15 residues long. Only the CDR3 part of the read is kept: 45 bases, read in frame from the first base.